The 12 T cell receptor beta chains listed next were all sequenced from one sample in a study of shared clonotypes between healthy human individuals. The data were produced by immunoSEQ multiplex PCR, yet TCRdb's version contains in-frame clones alone and is incomplete. The repertoire has a few million clones, under 95% of them found once; the top ten carry approximately 0.4%. Sequenced: naive CD4+ T cells from PBMCs. Documented subset: CD45RA+ positively selected. Receptors were obtained from a young man in good health. Some clones in this sample may be carry-over from other donors' samples.

The CDR3 sequence is CASHSSGITDTQYF. The CDR3 DNA follows: TGCGCCAGCCATTCTAGCGGGATCACAGATACGCAGTATTTT. The V call is TRBV5-1, the J call TRBJ2-3, with TRBD2 matching over 9 bases. Germline V gene sequence: CDR1 SGHRS, CDR2 YFSETQ. The CDR3 extends over 14 amino acids. The ends lost 7 bases at V and 2 bases at J; junction bases unmatched: 5.

The table lists this clone with a few counts. The rearrangement uses TRBV5-1 and TRBJ2-1, with D tentatively TRBD1 or TRBD2 (5 bases each). This CDR3 region has 16 residues. The germline gives CDR1 SGHRS, CDR2 YFSETQ. Trimming removed 5 bases from V and 4 bases from J, with 19 bases in between. The CDR3 loop is CASSVGRDGIYNEQFF. CDR3 nucleotides: TGCGCCAGCAGTGTTGGACGGGACGGAATTTACAATGAGCAGTTCTTC. Looking up the rest from reference TRBV5-1 and TRBJ2-1 gives the full variable domain: KAGVTQTPRYLIKTRGQQVTLSCSPISGHRSVSWYQQTPGQGLQFLFEYFSETQRNKGNFPGRFSGRQFSNSRSEMNVSTLELGDSALYLCASSVGRDGIYNEQFFGPGTRLTVL.

The CDR3 region has the DNA TGCGCCAGCAGCCGTACATCCTCGCGGACTAACTACAATGAGCAGTTCTTC. It yields the protein CASSRTSSRTNYNEQFF. V is TRBV4-1 and J is TRBJ2-1; D perhaps matches TRBD2 (6 bases). V lost 4 bases and J lost 3, with 19 bases in between. This CDR3 is 17 amino acids long. Germline V gene data show CDR1 as MGHRA and CDR2 as YSYEKL.

This clone was observed a handful of times. The J gene is TRBJ2-7, the V gene TRBV7-2; perhaps TRBD1 as D (6 bases). Germline-derived CDR1 and CDR2 are SGHTA and FQGNSA. Trimming pared 5 bases from V and 7 bases from J, leaving 15 bases between. The CDR3 covers 13 residues. CDR3 nucleotide sequence: TGTGCCAGCAGCCCAAGGACAGCTGGAGAGCAGTACTTC. Translating it yields CASSPRTAGEQYF.

The J gene is TRBJ2-7, the V gene TRBV9; 7 nucleotides align to TRBD1. Looked up from germline, CDR1 is SGDLS and CDR2 is YYNGEE. The CDR3 runs to 15 residues. With V trimmed by 3 bases and J by 1 base, 7 bases remained unmatched. Written as DNA, the CDR3 is TGTGCCAGCAGCGCCTCCGGGACAGCGTCCTACGAGCAGTACTTC. Translating it yields CASSASGTASYEQYF.

This rearrangement joins TRBV7-3 to TRBJ2-1, with no clear D. V lost 0 bases and J lost 2, with 11 bases in between. CDR1 is SGHTA, CDR2 FQGTGA, per germline. CDR3 length: 16 amino acids. CDR3 residues: CASSLTLEFPYNEQFF. The CDR3 coding sequence is TGTGCCAGCAGCTTAACTCTGGAGTTCCCCTACAATGAGCAGTTCTTC.

The chain is built from TRBV11-2 and TRBJ1-4, with TRBD1 identical over 7 bases. In germline, CDR1 is SGHAT, CDR2 FQNNGV. The CDR3 loop spans 15 amino acids. The V and J ends lost 6 bases and 3 bases, in that order; junction bases with no gene match: 7. The CDR3, as DNA: TGTGCCAGCAGTACAGCGGGACAGCCTAATGAAAAACTGTTTTTT. Its translation: CASSTAGQPNEKLFF. The whole variable domain, remainder taken from reference TRBV11-2 and TRBJ1-4, is EAGVAQSPRYKIIEKRQSVAFWCNPISGHATLYWYQQILGQGPKLLIQFQNNGVVDDSQLPKDRFSAERLKGVDSTLKIQPAKLEDSAVYLCASSTAGQPNEKLFFGSGTQLSVL.

The J gene is TRBJ1-5, the V gene TRBV28; TRBD1 matches at 8 bases. This CDR3 region has 18 residues. In germline, CDR1 is MDHEN, CDR2 SYDVKM. J was trimmed by 0 bases and V by 4 bases; bases with no gene match: 11. The CDR3 sequence: CASSSGGQGGYSNQPQHF. Written as DNA, the CDR3 is TGTGCCAGCAGTTCGGGTGGACAGGGAGGCTATAGCAATCAGCCCCAGCATTTT.

This chain links TRBV11-2 with TRBJ2-5; maybe TRBD2 (5 bases). The assigned J gene may be wrong: the sequence end matches TRBJ2-7 better. The CDR3 loop spans 18 amino acids. CDR1 SGHAT and CDR2 FQNNGV come from the germline V gene. The CDR3 DNA is TGTGCCAGCAGCTTAGTGAAGGGCAGCGGAGCCGCGGGCTACGAGCAGTACTTC. This gives the protein CASSLVKGSGAAGYEQYF.

The chain combines TRBV5-8 with TRBJ1-5, with unresolved D. CDR1 is SGHTS, CDR2 YDEGEE, per germline. V dropped 2 bases and J dropped 0 bases, with 12 bases sitting between them. The length of the CDR3 is 16 residues. The CDR3 coding sequence is TGTGCCAGCAGCTTAGGCAGCGTACATAGCAATCAGCCCCAGCATTTT. As protein: CASSLGSVHSNQPQHF.

The rearrangement joins TRBV27 to TRBJ2-7, with D possibly being TRBD1 (6 bases). V lost 5 bases and J 6 bases, leaving 23 bases between the germline ends. Germline assignment: CDR1 MNHEY and CDR2 SMNVEV (reference sequence). The CDR3 spans 16 residues. The CDR3 DNA sequence: TGTGCCAGCAGTAAAGACAGGTCCCCTGGCGCGGGCGAGCAGTACTTC. Its translation: CASSKDRSPGAGEQYF.

This sequence joins TRBV19 and TRBJ2-5; D is ambiguous. This CDR3 spans 16 amino acids. V lost 1 base to trimming and J lost 5 bases, with 17 bases between them. Germline assignment: CDR1 LNHDA and CDR2 SQIVND (reference sequence). CDR3 in amino acids: CASSIGFQAADETQYF. DNA of the CDR3: TGTGCCAGTAGTATAGGGTTCCAGGCTGCGGATGAGACCCAGTACTTC.